This paragraph covers one TCR beta chain sequence. Its antigen is as yet unknown. Measured with immunoSEQ multiplex PCR; TCRdb has only the in-frame clones, and not every one. The profile shows about 3,200 clones, 25% to 30% of them singletons. The germline V gene encodes CDR1 MNHGY and CDR2 SAAAGT. The V segment lost 6 bases and the J segment 7 bases; nucleotides outside the gene matches: 8. This CDR3 comprises 14 residues. The entry originates in a study of T cells in localized non-small cell lung cancer. Broader study findings: Adjacent lung held a median 57 of the top 100 tumor clones.

The gene calls are TRBV6-8 and TRBJ1-1, with TRBD1 matching over 10 bases. This sample comprised lung tumor tissue, obtained before any cancer treatment. The clonotype comes from a man aged 40 to 70 with stage III lung adenocarcinoma. The CDR3 here is CASSRDRGLGEAFF. For the CDR3, the DNA is TGTGCCAGCAGCCGGGACAGGGGTCTGGGTGAAGCTTTCTTT.